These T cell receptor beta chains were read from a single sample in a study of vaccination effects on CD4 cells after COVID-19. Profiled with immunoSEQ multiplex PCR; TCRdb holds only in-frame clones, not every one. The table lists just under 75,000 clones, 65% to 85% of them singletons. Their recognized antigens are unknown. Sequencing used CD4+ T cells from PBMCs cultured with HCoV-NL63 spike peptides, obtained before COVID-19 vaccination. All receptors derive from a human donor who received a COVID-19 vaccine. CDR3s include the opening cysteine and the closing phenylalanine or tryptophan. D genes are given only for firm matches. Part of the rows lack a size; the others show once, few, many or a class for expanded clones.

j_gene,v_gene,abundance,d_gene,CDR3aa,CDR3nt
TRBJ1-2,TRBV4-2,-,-,CASSPDRFVGYTF,TGTGCCAGCAGCCCGGACAGATTCGTAGGCTACACCTTC
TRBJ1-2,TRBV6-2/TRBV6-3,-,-,CASSPRTGYGYTF,TGTGCCAGCAGTCCCCGGACGGGCTATGGCTACACCTTC
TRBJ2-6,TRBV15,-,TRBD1,CATSRAHPGQFYSGANVLTF,TGTGCCACCAGCAGAGCACACCCGGGACAGTTCTACTCTGGGGCCAACGTCCTGACTTTC
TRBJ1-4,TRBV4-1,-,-,CASSVTEEEKLFF,TGCGCCAGCAGCGTCACGGAGGAAGAAAAACTGTTTTTT
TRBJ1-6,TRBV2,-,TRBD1,CASSETGQPNSPLHF,TGTGCCAGCAGTGAAACGGGACAGCCAAATTCACCCCTCCACTTT
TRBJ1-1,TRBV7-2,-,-,CASSLGYQTAEAFF,TGTGCCAGCAGCTTAGGGTACCAAACGGCTGAAGCTTTCTTT
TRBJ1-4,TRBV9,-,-,CASSATASGREKLFF,TGTGCCAGCAGCGCGACCGCCTCTGGGAGGGAAAAACTGTTTTTT
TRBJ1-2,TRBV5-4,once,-,CASSFRGNYGYTF,TGTGCCAGCAGCTTCAGGGGAAACTATGGCTACACCTTC
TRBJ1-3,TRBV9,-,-,CASSVKGAGNTIYF,TGTGCCAGCAGCGTGAAAGGGGCTGGAAACACCATATATTTT
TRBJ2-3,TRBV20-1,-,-,CSAISGDTQYF,TGCAGTGCTATCAGCGGGGATACGCAGTATTTT